This TCR beta chain was observed in a study of regulatory T cells. Study results and caveats: In patients, unique TRB V-J pairs were restricted and V/J usage skewed, especially in Tregs. Hydrophobic residues at CDR3 positions 6 and 7 were enriched in conventional CD4+ T cells of CD3G-deficient patients.

Per the germline V gene, CDR1 is MDHEN and CDR2 is SYDVKM. The junction had 20 bases not matched to a gene; V was cut back by 4 bases and J by 7 bases. The CDR3 sequence is 18 residues long. Every patient with CD3G deficiency had evidence of autoimmunity. Patients aged 2 to 39 years had fewer naive and more memory CD4+ and CD8+ T cells. Regulatory (CD25-high CD127-low) and conventional (CD25-low CD127-high) CD4+ T cells were sorted separately. The primer mix had 52 TRBV and 13 TRBJ primers. Profiling relied on immunoSEQ multiplex PCR, and the TCRdb table lists in-frame clones only, not all of them. Here the sample spans tens of thousands of clones, over 85% being singletons. Points on this clone: The antigen remains undetermined.

Sequenced material: conventional CD4+ T cells sorted from blood. This receptor was obtained from a child aged 2-15 years with CD3G deficiency. The chain carries TRBV28 and TRBJ2-3; 7 bases fit TRBD2. CDR3: CASSYLSGPGAGRNTQYF. The DNA of the CDR3 is TGTGCCAGCAGTTATCTTAGCGGGCCGGGAGCGGGGCGGAATACGCAGTATTTT.